The 19 T cell receptor beta chains in this list originate from one sample, sequenced in a study of regulatory T cells in long-lasting Graves disease. The time point was: newly diagnosed GD, antithyroid drugs for less than 3 months. There was RNA extracted from PBMCs, and the TCR library was made from it. Arm-PCR of CDR3 regions and iRepertoire HTBI primers were used to build TCR beta libraries. A single record per CDR3 protein comes from TCRdb applying MiXCR to the multiplex PCR reads. This sample has 200,000 to 250,000 distinct CDR3 sequences, with roughly a fifth found just once. Another study also made use of these data, one on T cells in Graves' hyperthyroidism and ophthalmopathy.

Specimen: peripheral blood mononuclear cells (PBMCs), collected at new diagnosis, from a patient treated with antithyroid drugs. All receptors derive from a woman aged 30 to 39 with Graves disease.

Ten or more counts support this clonotype. Written as DNA, the CDR3 is TGTGCCAGCATTCGCAATCGACAGGGTAGGTACGAGCAGTACTTC. Its translation is CASIRNRQGRYEQYF. The rearrangement links TRBV2 to TRBJ2-7; 7 bases match TRBD1. After removal of 7 bases from V and 4 bases from J, the junction contained 13 bases not matched to a gene. The length of the CDR3 is 15 residues. CDR1 and CDR2 from the germline V gene are SNHLY and FYNNEI.

As regards this clonotype: One end of the junction is discordant with germline, which a read error may explain. This chain connects TRBV2 to TRBJ2-2, with 8 bases that match TRBD2. Germline lookup yields CDR1 SNHLY and CDR2 FYNNEI. The CDR3 is 16 amino acids. The DNA of the CDR3 is TGTGCCAGCAGTCAGGGACTAGTGGGAGTCACCCGGGAGCTGTTTTTT. It specifies CASSQGLVGVTRELFF. The full variable domain, its missing parts supplied by reference TRBV2 and TRBJ2-2, is EPEVTQTPSHQVTQMGQEVILRCVPISNHLYFYWYRQILGQKVEFLVSFYNNEISEKSEIFDDQFSVERPDGSNFTLKIRSTKLEDSAMYFCASSQGLVGVTRELFFGEGSRLTVL.

This clonotype was counted many times. J is TRBJ2-7 and V is TRBV6-5, with D unclear. The CDR3 is 14 amino acids. CDR1 and CDR2 from the germline V gene are MNHEY and SVGAGI. V dropped 0 bases and J dropped 6 bases, with 12 bases sitting between them. The CDR3 here is CASSYSKAGFEQYF. The CDR3 DNA sequence: TGTGCCAGCAGTTACTCGAAGGCTGGGTTCGAGCAGTACTTC.

This clonotype was recorded at least ten times. The V and J genes are TRBV5-1 and TRBJ1-1, with TRBD1 as a possible D gene (6 bases). V gave up 0 bases and J gave up 3 bases, with 15 bases separating them. The germline V gene encodes CDR1 SGHRS and CDR2 YFSETQ. CDR3 length equals 16 residues. CDR3 amino acids: CASSLVGSGAYTEAFF. DNA for the CDR3: TGCGCCAGCAGCTTGGTAGGTTCGGGGGCGTACACTGAAGCTTTCTTT. Drawing the rest from reference TRBV5-1 and TRBJ1-1, the complete variable domain is KAGVTQTPRYLIKTRGQQVTLSCSPISGHRSVSWYQQTPGQGLQFLFEYFSETQRNKGNFPGRFSGRQFSNSRSEMNVSTLELGDSALYLCASSLVGSGAYTEAFFGQGTRLTVV.

This clonotype came up many times. The genes are TRBV24-1 and TRBJ2-7; D is possibly TRBD2 (7 bases). The length of the CDR3 is 17 residues. Germline V gene lookup returns CDR1 KGHDR and CDR2 SFDVKD. The V and J ends lost 9 bases and 3 bases respectively, with 26 bases between them. CDR3 sequence: CATSGHPTPGGSYEQYF. The CDR3 DNA sequence: TGTGCCACCTCGGGACACCCCACCCCCGGCGGGAGCTACGAGCAGTACTTC.

Regarding this clonotype: A much more abundant neighbour one base away suggests this may be a read error. This chain joins TRBV7-9 and TRBJ1-3; D is perhaps TRBD1 (5 bases). V was trimmed by 2 bases and J by 4 bases, leaving 9 bases between them. CDR1 and CDR2 from the germline V gene are SEHNR and FQNEAQ (reference sequence). There are 14 residues in the CDR3. The CDR3 here is CASSLKGTGNTIYF. CDR3 DNA: TGTGCCAGCAGCTTAAAAGGGACCGGAAACACCATATATTTT.

This clonotype was recorded many times. This sequence joins TRBV18 and TRBJ1-1, with D possibly matching TRBD1 (5 bases). Trimming took 5 bases from V and 8 from J, leaving 12 bases between them. Germline V gene data show CDR1 as KGHSH and CDR2 as LQKENI. This CDR3 is 12 amino acids long. The CDR3 region is CASSAGRPEAFF. The DNA for the CDR3 is TGTGCCAGCTCAGCAGGGAGACCGGAAGCTTTCTTT.

In its sample, this clonotype was seen many times. The chain has TRBV20-1 and TRBJ2-1, with D perhaps TRBD1 (5 bases). Deletions cut 3 bases from V and 1 base from J, with 10 bases between. This CDR3 has 14 amino acids. Germline CDR1 and CDR2: DFQATT and SNEGSKA (reference sequence). The CDR3 spells CSASKGLSYNEQFF. The CDR3 DNA reads TGCAGTGCTAGTAAGGGGCTATCCTACAATGAGCAGTTCTTC.

This clonotype was seen ten or more times. The rearrangement joins TRBV7-6 to TRBJ2-1; D not certain. V lost 3 bases to trimming and J lost 2 bases, with 11 bases between them. CDR1 is SGHVS and CDR2 is FNYEAQ in the germline V gene. The CDR3 spans 15 residues. CDR3 bases: TGTGCCAGCAGCTTTGCCCAGGAGACCTACAATGAGCAGTTCTTC. Amino acids: CASSFAQETYNEQFF.

In its sample, this clonotype was seen many times. The rearrangement joins TRBV29-1 to TRBJ1-2; 9 bases align to TRBD1. The germline V gene has CDR1 SQVTM and CDR2 ANQGSEA. Losses at the gene ends were 8 bases for V and 8 bases for J; bases not matched to a gene: 6. The CDR3 consists of 11 residues. The CDR3 region has the DNA TGCAGCCTTAGACAGGGGGACGGCTACACCTTC. Translated: CSLRQGDGYTF.

This clonotype was seen a few times. V usage is TRBV5-1 and J usage is TRBJ2-7; D unresolved. The CDR3 consists of 12 residues. The germline gives CDR1 SGHRS, CDR2 YFSETQ. Trimming left V 7 bases short and J 3 bases short, with 11 bases between. Here the CDR3 DNA reads TGCGCCAGCGGCCGGGTGGGCTACGAGCAGTACTTC. This codes for CASGRVGYEQYF.

In its sample, this clonotype was seen many times. The gene calls are TRBV24-1 and TRBJ2-3, with 9 positions matching TRBD1. CDR3 size: 14 residues. Trimming took 8 bases from V and 4 from J; bases not matched to a gene: 6. The germline CDR1 and CDR2 sequences are KGHDR and SFDVKD. DNA for the CDR3: TGTGCCACCAAGGACAGGGGATTCTCAGATACGCAGTATTTT. Translating gives CATKDRGFSDTQYF.

On this clonotype: This probably arose from a read error, given a far larger clone one base away. J is TRBJ2-1 and V is TRBV30, with 7 bases identical to TRBD1. The J call may be faulty, since TRBJ2-3 better matches the DNA end. There are 14 residues in the CDR3. Per germline, CDR1 GTSNPN and CDR2 SVGIG (reference sequence). CDR3 loop: CAWSGDRQGDMQYF. The CDR3 coding sequence is TGTGCCTGGAGTGGGGACAGACAAGGAGATATGCAGTATTTT.

Details on this clonotype: A single base separates this from a much larger clone, so it may be a read error. V is TRBV9 and J is TRBJ1-2; D gene unclear. CDR3 length: 13 residues. V lost 1 base to trimming and J lost 4 bases, with 8 bases between them. The germline gives CDR1 SGDLS, CDR2 YYNGEE. CDR3 coding DNA: TGTGCCAGCAGCGTAAATGGTGGCTATGGCTACACCTTC. Its protein is CASSVNGGYGYTF.

There are a few counts of this clonotype. V is TRBV7-9 and J is TRBJ1-3; D perhaps matches TRBD1 (5 bases). Germline loops: CDR1 SEHNR, CDR2 FQNEAQ (reference sequence). The V and J ends lost 4 bases and 0 bases respectively, with 7 bases between them. This CDR3 is built from 14 residues. CDR3 DNA: TGTGCCAGCAGCTCGGACAACTCTGGAAACACCATATATTTT. Protein product: CASSSDNSGNTIYF.

This clonotype was found many times. V is TRBV11-3 and J is TRBJ1-1, with 8 bases that match TRBD1. The germline V gene has CDR1 SGHNT and CDR2 YENEEA. Germline trimming cut 5 bases from V and 5 bases from J; bases unmatched to any gene: 10. The CDR3 runs 15 residues. Here the CDR3 reads CASSPGDYRGTEAFF. CDR3 sequence (DNA): TGTGCCAGCAGCCCGGGAGACTACAGGGGGACTGAAGCTTTCTTT.

This clonotype was observed at least ten times. The chain carries TRBV30 and TRBJ2-1; TRBD1 matches 9 bases. The CDR3 sequence is 16 residues long. V lost 5 bases, J lost 3 bases, and 11 bases stayed unmatched. The V gene's germline CDR1 is GTSNPN and CDR2 SVGIG (reference sequence). CDR3 nucleotide sequence: TGTGCCTGGGGTTTACAGGGGGCCGTGAGCTACAATGAGCAGTTCTTC. It yields the protein CAWGLQGAVSYNEQFF.

This clonotype was counted many times. The gene calls are TRBV30 and TRBJ1-1, with TRBD1 matching over 7 bases. V trimming: 8 bases; J trimming: 0 bases; junction bases outside the gene matches: 3. This CDR3 region has 12 residues. In germline, CDR1 is GTSNPN, CDR2 SVGIG (reference sequence). DNA for the CDR3: TGTGCCCAGGACAGGCTGAACACTGAAGCTTTCTTT. Its translation is CAQDRLNTEAFF.

The chain combines TRBV16 with TRBJ2-1; D is possibly TRBD1 (8 bases). The CDR3 loop spans 15 amino acids. Germline CDR1 KGHSY, CDR2 FQNENV. V was pared by 6 bases and J by 7 bases, with 19 bases between. CDR3: CASSSLDREGNEQFF. The CDR3 nucleotides are TGTGCCAGCAGTTCATTGGACAGGGAGGGGAATGAGCAGTTCTTC.